The 15 T cell receptor beta chains listed next were all sequenced from one sample in a study of cytomegalovirus exposure and HLA in healthy donors. Amplification used 60 Vbeta primers and 13 Jbeta primers. TCRdb keeps only in-frame clones here, not all; method: immunoSEQ multiplex PCR. In total, the table holds around 130,000 clones. What was sequenced was PBMCs. The receptors derive from a woman aged 40 to 50 in good health and CMV-seronegative.

The genes are TRBV27 and TRBJ1-2; 10 bases agree with TRBD1. The V and J ends lost 4 bases and 8 bases, in that order; junction bases with no gene match: 16. CDR1 and CDR2 (germline): MNHEY, SMNVEV (reference sequence). This CDR3 comprises 17 residues. This CDR3 is CASSSDPGQGFKSGYTF. CDR3 coding DNA: TGTGCCAGCAGTTCCGACCCGGGACAGGGGTTTAAATCGGGCTACACCTTC.

The CDR3 sequence is CASIGQGADGNTIYF. The CDR3 coding sequence is TGTGCCAGCATCGGACAGGGGGCAGACGGAAACACCATATATTTT. The chain couples TRBV6-6 to TRBJ1-3, with TRBD1 identical over 11 bases. V was clipped by 7 bases and J by 4 bases; unmatched bases: 6. This CDR3 has 15 residues. The V gene's germline CDR1 is MNHNY and CDR2 SVGAGI (reference sequence).

V and J are TRBV18 and TRBJ2-7; 10 bases map to TRBD1. Trimming removed 0 bases from V and 5 bases from J; junction bases left unmatched: 7. CDR1 KGHSH and CDR2 LQKENI come from the germline V gene. The CDR3 covers 16 residues. In DNA, the CDR3 is TGTGCCAGCTCACCACCATCCGGGACAGGGGCCAACGAGCAGTACTTC. This codes for CASSPPSGTGANEQYF. The entire variable domain, with the rest obtained from reference TRBV18 and TRBJ2-7, is as follows: NAGVMQNPRHLVRRRGQEARLRCSPMKGHSHVYWYRQLPEEGLKFMVYLQKENIIDESGMPKERFSAEFPKEGPSILRIQQVVRGDSAAYFCASSPPSGTGANEQYFGPGTRLTVT.

The rearrangement joins TRBV5-6 to TRBJ1-4; D call uncertain. The germline CDR1 and CDR2 sequences are SGHDT and YYEEEE. This CDR3 contains 15 residues. Trimming took 1 base from V and 7 from J, leaving 14 bases between them. The CDR3 protein is CASSLSREIGEKLFF. Written as DNA, the CDR3 is TGTGCCAGCAGCTTGTCCCGGGAGATAGGTGAAAAACTGTTTTTT.

The chain combines TRBV6-5 with TRBJ2-3; 9 nucleotides align to TRBD2. This CDR3 has 16 residues. Trimming took 4 bases from V and 0 from J; bases not matched to a gene: 5. Germline CDR1 is MNHEY and CDR2 is SVGAGI. CDR3 nucleotide sequence: TGTGCCAGCAGTTTTGTAGCGGGGGAGAGCACAGATACGCAGTATTTT. Translation gives CASSFVAGESTDTQYF.

The gene calls are TRBV7-9 and TRBJ2-7; TRBD1 aligns across 11 bases. This CDR3 has 15 amino acids. Germline CDR1 is SEHNR and CDR2 is FQNEAQ (reference sequence). The trim removed 5 bases at V and 7 bases at J, leaving 10 bases unmatched. CDR3: CASSGAGTGGQEQYF. The CDR3 coding sequence is TGTGCCAGCAGCGGTGCCGGGACAGGGGGGCAGGAGCAGTACTTC.

The chain links TRBV11-2 to TRBJ1-1; D possibly corresponds to TRBD1 (5 bases). The V gene lost 0 bases and the J gene lost 6 bases, with 14 bases spanning the gap. The CDR3 runs to 15 residues. From germline, CDR1 is SGHAT and CDR2 FQNNGV. The CDR3 protein is CASSLDGRASAEAFF. For the CDR3, the DNA is TGTGCCAGCAGCTTAGATGGCAGGGCTAGCGCTGAAGCTTTCTTT.

This chain joins TRBV6-1 and TRBJ2-1; 12 nucleotides match TRBD1. Trimming cost V 8 bases and J 8 bases; bases outside gene matches: 7. The CDR3 covers 14 residues. Germline V gene lookup returns CDR1 MNHNS and CDR2 SASEGT. The CDR3 coding sequence is TGTGCCAGCGGGGGACAGGGGGCTGTGGATGAGCAGTTCTTC. Translated, it gives CASGGQGAVDEQFF.

This chain connects TRBV7-2 to TRBJ2-2; 7 bases agree with TRBD1. The CDR3 is 15 residues long. Germline V gene lookup returns CDR1 SGHTA and CDR2 FQGNSA. V lost 5 bases and J lost 7; bases outside the gene matches: 10. The CDR3 protein is CASSVKGQIGGELFF. The CDR3 coding sequence is TGTGCCAGCAGCGTGAAGGGACAGATTGGCGGGGAGCTGTTTTTT.

This chain uses TRBV9 with TRBJ1-1; D is perhaps TRBD1 (5 bases). The ends were cut back, 2 bases at V and 4 bases at J, with 12 bases in the middle. The CDR3 runs to 14 residues. Germline assignment: CDR1 SGDLS and CDR2 YYNGEE. CDR3 region: CASSVGASGTEAFF. For the CDR3, the DNA is TGTGCCAGCAGCGTTGGGGCCTCGGGCACTGAAGCTTTCTTT.

The V call is TRBV19, the J call TRBJ2-2; 8 nucleotides align to TRBD1. Germline lookup yields CDR1 LNHDA and CDR2 SQIVND (reference sequence). J gave up 4 bases and V 3 bases, and 4 bases lay outside the gene matches. The CDR3 is made up of 15 amino acids. CDR3 region: CASSISGQGTGELFF. CDR3 nucleotides: TGTGCCAGTAGTATTAGTGGACAGGGCACCGGGGAGCTGTTTTTT.

J is TRBJ1-2 and V is TRBV6-5; D might be TRBD1 (5 bases). With 7 bases removed from V and 2 bases from J, the gap between germline ends came to 11 bases. The germline V gene encodes CDR1 MNHEY and CDR2 SVGAGI. The CDR3 is 13 amino acids. Here the CDR3 DNA reads TGTGCCAGCACCAGGACACCCAACTATGGCTACACCTTC. Protein: CASTRTPNYGYTF.

This rearrangement joins TRBV4-3 to TRBJ1-5; D perhaps matches TRBD1 (6 bases). This CDR3 comprises 16 residues. V dropped 0 bases and J dropped 2 bases, with 11 bases sitting between them. Germline V gene lookup returns CDR1 LGHNA and CDR2 YSLEER. This CDR3 is CASSQEDRARNQPQHF. CDR3 DNA: TGCGCCAGCAGCCAAGAGGACAGAGCCCGCAATCAGCCCCAGCATTTT.

V gene TRBV6-6 combines with J gene TRBJ2-1; TRBD2 aligns across 7 bases. V shed 6 bases, J shed 5 bases, and the junction held 10 bases outside the gene matches. Germline CDR1 is MNHNY and CDR2 is SVGAGI (reference sequence). The CDR3 loop spans 15 amino acids. The CDR3 region is CASSPVGGVHNEQFF. Written as DNA, the CDR3 is TGTGCCAGCAGCCCTGTGGGGGGGGTCCACAATGAGCAGTTCTTC.

The V gene is TRBV7-2, the J gene TRBJ1-3, with TRBD1 matching 10 bases. V trimming: 5 bases; J trimming: 0 bases; junction bases outside the gene matches: 10. CDR3 size: 18 residues. Germline-derived CDR1 and CDR2 are SGHTA and FQGNSA. The DNA of the CDR3 is TGTGCCAGCAGCCCCGGGACAGGGGCCTTTAGCTCTGGAAACACCATATATTTT. As protein: CASSPGTGAFSSGNTIYF.